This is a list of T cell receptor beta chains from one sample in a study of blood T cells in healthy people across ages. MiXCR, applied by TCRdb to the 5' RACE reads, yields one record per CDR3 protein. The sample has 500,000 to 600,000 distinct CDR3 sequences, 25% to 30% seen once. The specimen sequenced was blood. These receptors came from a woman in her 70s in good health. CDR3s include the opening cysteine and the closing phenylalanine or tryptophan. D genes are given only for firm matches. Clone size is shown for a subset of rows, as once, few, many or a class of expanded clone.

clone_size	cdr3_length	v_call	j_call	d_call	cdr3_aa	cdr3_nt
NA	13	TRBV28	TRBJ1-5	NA	CASQDSGNQPQHF	TGTGCCAGTCAGGACAGCGGGAATCAGCCCCAGCATTTT
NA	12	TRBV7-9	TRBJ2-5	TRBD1	CASSGDREAQYF	TGTGCCAGCAGCGGGGACAGGGAGGCCCAGTACTTC
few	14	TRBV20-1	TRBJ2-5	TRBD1	CSARGDRVRETQYF	TGCAGTGCTAGGGGCGACAGGGTGCGTGAGACCCAGTACTTC
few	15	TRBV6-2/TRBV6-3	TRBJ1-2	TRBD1	CASSQRLGQGYGYTF	TGTGCCAGCAGTCAACGGTTGGGACAGGGGTATGGCTACACCTTC
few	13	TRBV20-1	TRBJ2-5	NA	CSARLGVGETQYF	TGCAGTGCCAGGCTGGGGGTAGGGGAGACCCAGTACTTC
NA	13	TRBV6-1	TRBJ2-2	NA	CASSVEGSGELFF	TGTGCCAGCAGTGTTGAGGGGTCCGGGGAGCTGTTTTTT
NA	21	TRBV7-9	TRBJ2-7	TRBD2	CASSLALKPGFSGGAPYEQYF	TGTGCCAGCAGCTTAGCGTTAAAACCAGGGTTTAGCGGGGGGGCCCCCTACGAGCAGTACTTC
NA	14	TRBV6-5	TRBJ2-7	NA	CASSQGRGANEQYF	TGTGCCAGCAGTCAAGGACGGGGGGCAAACGAGCAGTACTTC
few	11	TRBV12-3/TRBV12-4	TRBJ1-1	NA	CASSFGAEAFF	TGTGCCAGCAGTTTCGGGGCTGAAGCTTTCTTT
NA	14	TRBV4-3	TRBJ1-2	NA	CASSGSWGSYGYTF	TGCGCCAGCAGCGGAAGCTGGGGCTCCTATGGCTACACCTTC
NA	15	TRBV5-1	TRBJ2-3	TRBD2	CASSLHGGSTDTQYF	TGCGCCAGCAGCTTACACGGGGGGAGCACAGATACGCAGTATTTT
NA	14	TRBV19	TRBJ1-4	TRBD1	CASSIGDSNEKLFF	TGTGCCAGTAGTATAGGGGACAGCAATGAAAAACTGTTTTTT
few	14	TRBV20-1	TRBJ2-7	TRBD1	CSARAGTGLGEQYF	TGCAGTGCTAGAGCCGGGACAGGGTTGGGCGAGCAGTACTTC
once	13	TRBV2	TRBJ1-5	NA	CASNVGVFQPQHF	TGTGCCAGCAATGTGGGGGTCTTTCAGCCCCAGCATTTT
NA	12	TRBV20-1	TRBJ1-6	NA	CSAARVGSPLHF	TGCAGTGCTGCTAGGGTTGGGTCACCCCTCCACTTT
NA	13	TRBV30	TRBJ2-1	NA	CAWKEWVYNEQFF	TGTGCCTGGAAGGAATGGGTCTACAATGAGCAGTTCTTC
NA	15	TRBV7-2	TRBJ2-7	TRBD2	CASSSSGASSCEQYF	TGTGCCAGCAGCTCTAGCGGGGCGAGCTCCTGCGAGCAGTACTTC
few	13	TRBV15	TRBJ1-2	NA	CATSRDSGYGYTF	TGTGCCACCAGCAGAGATTCTGGCTATGGCTACACCTTC
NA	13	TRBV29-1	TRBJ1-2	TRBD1	CSVGQGDYYGYTF	TGCAGCGTCGGACAGGGGGACTACTATGGCTACACCTTC
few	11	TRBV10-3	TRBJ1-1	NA	CATQGRTEAFF	TGTGCCACCCAGGGCCGGACTGAAGCTTTCTTT
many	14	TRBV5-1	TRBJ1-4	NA	CASNLGGGNEKLFF	TGCGCCAGCAATTTAGGAGGCGGTAATGAAAAACTGTTTTTT
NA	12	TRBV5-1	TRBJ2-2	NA	CASSSQWGELFF	TGCGCCAGCAGCTCCCAGTGGGGGGAGCTGTTTTTT
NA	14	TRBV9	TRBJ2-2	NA	CASSVDPSTGELFF	TGTGCCAGCAGCGTAGATCCCAGCACCGGGGAGCTGTTTTTT
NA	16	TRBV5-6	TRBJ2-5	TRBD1	CASSFKGTGGKETQYF	TGTGCCAGCAGCTTCAAAGGTACAGGGGGCAAGGAGACCCAGTACTTC